This T cell receptor beta chain was sequenced during a study of cytomegalovirus exposure and HLA in healthy donors. Study-wide results and limits: In a later analysis, TCR beta V- and J-gene trimming showed a link to a missense DCLRE1C variant. Some V segments (TRBV6-2 and TRBV6-3 among them) were excluded as indistinguishable. In an earlier analysis, in 587 donors, most V segments appeared productive either ~87% or ~30% of the time.

Healthy bone marrow donors made up the donors. A note on this clone: No antigen is known for it.

Trimming took 6 bases from V and 2 from J, leaving 17 bases between them. CDR3 length equals 15 residues. Looked up from germline, CDR1 is MNHEY and CDR2 is SVGAGI. The study ran its PCR with 60 Vbeta and 13 Jbeta primers. Profiled with immunoSEQ multiplex PCR; TCRdb holds only in-frame clones, not every one. This table has fewer than 200,000 clones, under 85% appearing once. Sequenced input: PBMCs. The receptor was isolated from a woman aged 18-29 years in good health and CMV-seropositive. The genes are TRBV6-5 and TRBJ2-7; perhaps TRBD2 as D (7 bases). In nucleotides, the CDR3 is TGTGCCAGCAGCCTTCTGGGAGGGGGGACCTACGAGCAGTACTTC. This codes for CASSLLGGGTYEQYF.